This section outlines one T cell receptor (beta chain) sequence together with its context. This specimen comes from a study of T cell changes during pregnancy in multiple sclerosis. This CDR3 spans 16 amino acids. Trimming at V came to 0 bases and at J to 6 bases, leaving 2 bases not matched to a gene. Germline V gene lookup returns CDR1 SGHDT and CDR2 YYEEEE. Some clones are missing from TCRdb's copy, which holds only in-frame ones; the method was immunoSEQ multiplex PCR. Of tens of thousands of clones in the sample, under 95% are singletons; the top ten hold more than 1.4%. This chain uses TRBV5-6 with TRBJ2-1, with 14 bases that match TRBD2. This clonotype originated in a female donor with multiple sclerosis, enrolled in a pregnancy study. This sample comprised peripheral blood, obtained before pregnancy. CDR3 nucleotide sequence: TGTGCCAGCAGCTTGGGGACTAGCGGGGGGTTCAATGAGCAGTTCTTC. Amino acid sequence: CASSLGTSGGFNEQFF. The full variable domain, rest sourced from reference TRBV5-6 and TRBJ2-1, is DAGVTQSPTHLIKTRGQQVTLRCSPKSGHDTVSWYQQALGQGPQFIFQYYEEEERQRGNFPDRFSGHQFPNYSSELNVNALLLGDSALYLCASSLGTSGGFNEQFFGPGTRLTVL.